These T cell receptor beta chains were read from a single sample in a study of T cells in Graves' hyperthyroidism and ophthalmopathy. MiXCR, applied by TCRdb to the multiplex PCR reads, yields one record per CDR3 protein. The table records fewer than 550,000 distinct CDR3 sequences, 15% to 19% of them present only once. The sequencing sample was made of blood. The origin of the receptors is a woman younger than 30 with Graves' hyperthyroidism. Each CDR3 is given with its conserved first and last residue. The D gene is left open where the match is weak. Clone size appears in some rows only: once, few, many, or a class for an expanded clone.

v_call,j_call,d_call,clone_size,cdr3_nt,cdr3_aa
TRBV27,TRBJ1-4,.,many,TGTGCCAGCAGTTTAAGGGCCGCACTACCTGGGGGAGAAAAACTGTTTTTT,CASSLRAALPGGEKLFF
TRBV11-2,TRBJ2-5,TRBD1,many,TGTGCCAGCAGCTTAGAGGACAGGGGCCTCCAAGAGACCCAGTACTTC,CASSLEDRGLQETQYF
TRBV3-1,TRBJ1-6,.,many,TGTGCCAGCAGCCTGTCAGGCCGCAATAATTCACCCCTCCACTTT,CASSLSGRNNSPLHF
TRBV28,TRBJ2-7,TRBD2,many,TGTGCCAGCAGTGCGACTAGCCCCTACGAGCAGTACTTC,CASSATSPYEQYF
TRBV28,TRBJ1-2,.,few,TGTGCCAGCAGTTTAAGAGAGAAGGGCTACACCTTC,CASSLREKGYTF
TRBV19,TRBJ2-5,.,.,TGTGCCAGTAGCCCCGGACTGGCGGAGGGGACCCAGTACTTC,CASSPGLAEGTQYF
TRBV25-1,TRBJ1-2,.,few,TGTGCCAGCAGAGCCGACAGTGCCTATGGCTACACCTTC,CASRADSAYGYTF
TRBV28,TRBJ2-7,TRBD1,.,TGTGCCAGCAGCCCAGGGGGCCCAGGCTACGAGCAGTACTTC,CASSPGGPGYEQYF
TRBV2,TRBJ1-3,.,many,TGTGCCAGCAGTGAAGGGCACTCTGGAAACACCATATATTTT,CASSEGHSGNTIYF
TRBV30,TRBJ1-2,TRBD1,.,TGTGCCTGGGGAGACAGGGGCCACGGCAACACCTTC,CAWGDRGHGNTF
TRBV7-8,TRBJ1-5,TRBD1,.,TGTGCCAGCAGCTCAACAGGGGAGAATCAGCCCCAGCATTTT,CASSSTGENQPQHF
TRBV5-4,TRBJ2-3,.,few,TGTGCCAGCGGAAAACGGGAGACAGATACGCAGTATTTT,CASGKRETDTQYF
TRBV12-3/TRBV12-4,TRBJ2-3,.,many,TGTGCCAGCAGTGCATTGAGTAATGGGCAGTATTTT,CASSALSNGQYF
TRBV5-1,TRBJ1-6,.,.,TGCGCCAGCAGCTTGGCCACCCTGGATAATTCACCCCTCCACTTT,CASSLATLDNSPLHF
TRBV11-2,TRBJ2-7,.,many,TGTGCCAGCAGCTTAGATTCGGGGGACGCGGTGGCCTACGAGCAGTACTTC,CASSLDSGDAVAYEQYF
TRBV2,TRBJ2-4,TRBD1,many,TGTGCCAGCAGTGGAGGCACAGGGGGCGCTCGGGCCAAAAACATTCAGTACTTC,CASSGGTGGARAKNIQYF
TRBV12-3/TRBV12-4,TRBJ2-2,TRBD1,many,TGTGCCAGCAGCCATCCGGGACAGGGGAACACCGGGGAGCTGTTTTTT,CASSHPGQGNTGELFF
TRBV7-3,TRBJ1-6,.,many,TGTGCCAGCAGTTTAACCGGTTTGGCTTCACCCCTCCACTTT,CASSLTGLASPLHF
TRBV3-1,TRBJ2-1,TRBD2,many,TGTGCCAGCAGCCAGACTAGCGGGGGGTGGAATGAGCAGTTCTTC,CASSQTSGGWNEQFF
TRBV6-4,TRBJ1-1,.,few,TGTGCCAGCAGTGACTCCTTGTCAGGGGCGCGAGCTTTCTTT,CASSDSLSGARAFF
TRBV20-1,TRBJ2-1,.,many,TGCAGTGCTAGCCCCCGCCGCGATGTGGCGTTCTTC,CSASPRRDVAFF
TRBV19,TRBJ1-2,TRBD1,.,TGTGCCAGTAGTTCCAACGTGGGACAGGCCGTCTACACCTTC,CASSSNVGQAVYTF
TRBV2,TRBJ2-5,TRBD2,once,TGTGCCAGCAAGGCCGGACTAGCGGGCGGGTTTCAAGAGACCCAGTACTTC,CASKAGLAGGFQETQYF
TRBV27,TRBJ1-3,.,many,TGTGCCAGCAGTTCGGTCCTGAACTCTGGAAACACCATATATTTT,CASSSVLNSGNTIYF
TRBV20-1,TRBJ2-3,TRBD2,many,TGCAGTGCTAGGGCAATTGGGGGAGCGGGGCACCAAGATACGCAGTATTTT,CSARAIGGAGHQDTQYF
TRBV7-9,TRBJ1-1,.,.,TGTGCCAGCAGCTTAGACGCAGGGCGGGACACTGAAGCTTTCTTT,CASSLDAGRDTEAFF
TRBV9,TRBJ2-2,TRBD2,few,TGTGCCAGCAGCGGTGGGACTAGCCGACCCGGGGAGCTGTTTTTT,CASSGGTSRPGELFF
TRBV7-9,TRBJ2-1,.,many,TGTGCCAGCAGCCTCTCAAGCTCCTACAATGAGCAGTTCTTC,CASSLSSSYNEQFF
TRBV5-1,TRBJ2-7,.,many,TGCGCCAGCAGCTTCTGGACGGATCTGTCCTACGAGCAGTACTTC,CASSFWTDLSYEQYF
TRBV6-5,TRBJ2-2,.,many,TGTGCCAGCAGTTACTCTGAGGGAAACACCGGGGAGCTGTTTTTT,CASSYSEGNTGELFF
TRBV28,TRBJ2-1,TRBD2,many,TGTGCCAGCATTCCCTCGGGCGGGGGGGCCTATGAGCAGTTCTTC,CASIPSGGGAYEQFF
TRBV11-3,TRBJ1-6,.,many,TGTGCCAGCAGCTACGACGGGGATTCACCCCTCCACTTT,CASSYDGDSPLHF
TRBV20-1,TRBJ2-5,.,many,TGCAGTGCTAGACCGGGACAAGAAGAGACCCAGTACTTC,CSARPGQEETQYF
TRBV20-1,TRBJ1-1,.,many,TGCAGTGCTAGAGGGGGCTTGTCAGCTTTCTTT,CSARGGLSAFF
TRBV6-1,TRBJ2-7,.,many,TGTGCCAGCAGTGAACGGGACGAAGGGTCCTACGAGCAGTACTTC,CASSERDEGSYEQYF
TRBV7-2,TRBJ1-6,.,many,TGTGCCAGCAGCCCCCAGGGTATAGGGAATTCACCCCTCCACTTT,CASSPQGIGNSPLHF
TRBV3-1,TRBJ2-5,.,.,TGTGCCAGCAGCCAAGGACCTATCCAAGAGACCCAGTACTTC,CASSQGPIQETQYF
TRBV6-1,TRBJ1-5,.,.,TGTGCCGGCAGCTGGAACCATCAGAGCCCCCAGCATTTT,CAGSWNHQSPQHF
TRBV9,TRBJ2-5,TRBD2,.,TGTGCCAGCAGCGCCGGGACTAGCGGGATCCCGACCCAGTACTTC,CASSAGTSGIPTQYF
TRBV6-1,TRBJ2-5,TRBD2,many,TGTGCCAGCCAGAGCGGGGGGGCTAAGACCCAGTACTTC,CASQSGGAKTQYF
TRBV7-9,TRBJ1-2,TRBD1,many,TGTGCCAGCAGCTTAGCTGTATGGGACAGGGTGAAGAGTGGCTACACCTTC,CASSLAVWDRVKSGYTF
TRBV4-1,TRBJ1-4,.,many,TGCGCCAGCAGCCGAACCGGGACGGACCTCTCCGGAGAAAAACTGTTTTTT,CASSRTGTDLSGEKLFF
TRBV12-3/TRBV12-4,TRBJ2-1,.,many,TGTGCCAGCAGGTCCTCGGGAGCAGTAATGGACAATGAGCAGTTCTTC,CASRSSGAVMDNEQFF
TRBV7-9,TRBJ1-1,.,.,TGTGCCAGCAGCTTAGAGCGATCCTGGGGAACTGAAGCTTTCTTT,CASSLERSWGTEAFF
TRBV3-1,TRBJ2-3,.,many,TGTGCCAGCAGCCAAGATCGTCCATACACAGATACGCAGTATTTT,CASSQDRPYTDTQYF
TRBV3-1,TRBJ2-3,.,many,TGTGCCAGCAGCCTTGGACGGATACACACAGACGGTACGCAGTATTTT,CASSLGRIHTDGTQYF